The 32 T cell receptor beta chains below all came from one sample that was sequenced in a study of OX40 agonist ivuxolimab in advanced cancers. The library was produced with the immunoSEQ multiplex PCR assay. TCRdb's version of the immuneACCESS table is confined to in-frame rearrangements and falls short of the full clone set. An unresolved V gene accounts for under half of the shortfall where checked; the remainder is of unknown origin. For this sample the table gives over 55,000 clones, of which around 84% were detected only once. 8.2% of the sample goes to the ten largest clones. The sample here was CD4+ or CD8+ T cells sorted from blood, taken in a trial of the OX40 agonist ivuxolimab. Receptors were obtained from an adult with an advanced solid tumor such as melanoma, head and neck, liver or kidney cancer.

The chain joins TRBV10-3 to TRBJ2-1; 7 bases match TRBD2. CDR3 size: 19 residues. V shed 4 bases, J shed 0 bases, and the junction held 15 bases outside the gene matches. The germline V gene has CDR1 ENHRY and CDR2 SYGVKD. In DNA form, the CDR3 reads TGTGCCATCAGTGGGGGGGGTGACGTTAGGGCAAGCTCCTACAATGAGCAGTTCTTC. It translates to CAISGGGDVRASSYNEQFF.

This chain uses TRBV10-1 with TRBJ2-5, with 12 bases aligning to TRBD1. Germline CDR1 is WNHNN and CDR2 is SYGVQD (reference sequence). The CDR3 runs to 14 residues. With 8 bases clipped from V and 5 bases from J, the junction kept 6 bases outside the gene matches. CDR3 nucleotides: TGCGCCAGCGTCGGGACAGGGGGCTTCGAGACCCAGTACTTC. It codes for CASVGTGGFETQYF.

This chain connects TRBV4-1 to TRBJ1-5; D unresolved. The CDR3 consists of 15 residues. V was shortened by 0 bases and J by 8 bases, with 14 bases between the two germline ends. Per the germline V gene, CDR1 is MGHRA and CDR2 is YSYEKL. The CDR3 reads CASSQEERPGEPQHF. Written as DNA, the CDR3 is TGCGCCAGCAGCCAAGAAGAAAGACCTGGGGAGCCCCAGCATTTT.

This CDR3 reads CATRGSRGLSNQPQHF. Written as DNA, the CDR3 is TGTGCCACCAGGGGTAGTAGGGGTTTAAGCAATCAGCCCCAGCATTTT. This chain joins TRBV15 and TRBJ1-5; tentatively, D is TRBD1 (5 bases). The CDR3 sequence is 16 residues long. Per the germline V gene, CDR1 is LNHNV and CDR2 is YYDKDF (reference sequence). V gave up 6 bases and J gave up 1 base, with 16 bases separating them.

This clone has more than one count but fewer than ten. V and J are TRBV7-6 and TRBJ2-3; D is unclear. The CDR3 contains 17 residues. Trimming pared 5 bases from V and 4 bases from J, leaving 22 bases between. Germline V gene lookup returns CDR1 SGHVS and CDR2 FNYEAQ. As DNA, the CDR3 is TGTGCCAGCAGCCTAAACGTCTGGATAGGGTCCCCAGATACGCAGTATTTT. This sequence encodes CASSLNVWIGSPDTQYF.

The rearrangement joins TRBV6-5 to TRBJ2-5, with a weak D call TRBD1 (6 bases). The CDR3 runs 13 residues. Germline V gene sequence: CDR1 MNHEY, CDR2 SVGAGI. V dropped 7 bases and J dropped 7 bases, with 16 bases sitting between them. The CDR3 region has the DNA TGTGCCAGCACCGCAGGGGCCGGGCGGACCCAGTACTTC. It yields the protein CASTAGAGRTQYF.

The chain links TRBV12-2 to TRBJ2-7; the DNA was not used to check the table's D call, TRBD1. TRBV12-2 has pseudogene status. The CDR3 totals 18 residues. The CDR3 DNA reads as TGTGCAAGTCGCTTAATTGGGACAGGGGGATGGAATACCTACGAGCAGTACGTC. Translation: CASRLIGTGGWNTYEQYV.

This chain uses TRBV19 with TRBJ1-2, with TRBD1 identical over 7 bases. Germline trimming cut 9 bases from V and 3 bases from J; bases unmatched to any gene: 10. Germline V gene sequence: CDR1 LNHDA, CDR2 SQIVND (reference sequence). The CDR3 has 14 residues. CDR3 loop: CASKGTVAYYGYTF. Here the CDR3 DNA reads TGTGCCAGCAAGGGGACAGTGGCTTACTATGGCTACACCTTC.

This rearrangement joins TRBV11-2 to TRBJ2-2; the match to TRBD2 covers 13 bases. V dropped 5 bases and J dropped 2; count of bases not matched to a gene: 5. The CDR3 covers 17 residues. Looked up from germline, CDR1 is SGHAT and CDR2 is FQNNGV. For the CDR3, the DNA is TGTGCCAGCAGCCGGACTAGCGGGGGCTCTAACACCGGGGAGCTGTTTTTT. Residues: CASSRTSGGSNTGELFF.

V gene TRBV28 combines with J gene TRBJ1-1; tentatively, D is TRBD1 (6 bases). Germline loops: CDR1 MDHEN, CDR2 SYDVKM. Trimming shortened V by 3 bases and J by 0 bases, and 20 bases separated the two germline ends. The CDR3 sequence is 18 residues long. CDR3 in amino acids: CASSFQESDRLMNTEAFF. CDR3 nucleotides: TGTGCCAGCAGTTTTCAGGAGTCGGACAGACTCATGAACACTGAAGCTTTCTTT. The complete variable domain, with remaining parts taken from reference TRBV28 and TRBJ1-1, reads DVKVTQSSRYLVKRTGEKVFLECVQDMDHENMFWYRQDPGLGLRLIYFSYDVKMKEKGDIPEGYSVSREKKERFSLILESASTNQTSMYLCASSFQESDRLMNTEAFFGQGTRLTVV.

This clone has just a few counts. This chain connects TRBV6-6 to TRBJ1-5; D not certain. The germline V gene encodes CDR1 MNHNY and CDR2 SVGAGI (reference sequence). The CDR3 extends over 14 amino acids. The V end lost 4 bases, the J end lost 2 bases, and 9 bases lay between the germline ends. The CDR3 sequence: CASSSKRGNQPQHF. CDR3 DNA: TGTGCCAGCAGTTCCAAGAGGGGCAATCAGCCCCAGCATTTT.

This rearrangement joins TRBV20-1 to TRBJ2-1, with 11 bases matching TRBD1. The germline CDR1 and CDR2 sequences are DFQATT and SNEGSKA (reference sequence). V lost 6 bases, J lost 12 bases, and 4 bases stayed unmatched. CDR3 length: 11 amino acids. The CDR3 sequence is CSADRGQGQFF. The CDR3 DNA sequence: TGCAGTGCGGACAGGGGGCAGGGGCAGTTCTTC.

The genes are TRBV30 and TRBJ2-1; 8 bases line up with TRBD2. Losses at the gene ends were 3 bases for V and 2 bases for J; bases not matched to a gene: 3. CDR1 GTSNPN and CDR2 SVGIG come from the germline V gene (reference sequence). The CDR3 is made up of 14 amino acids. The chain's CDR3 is CAWRPGGAYNEQFF. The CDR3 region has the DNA TGTGCCTGGAGGCCCGGGGGGGCCTACAATGAGCAGTTCTTC.

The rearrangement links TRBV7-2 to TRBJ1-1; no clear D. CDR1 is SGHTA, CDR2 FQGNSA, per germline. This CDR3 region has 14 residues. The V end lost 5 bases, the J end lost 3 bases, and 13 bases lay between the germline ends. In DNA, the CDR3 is TGTGCCAGCAGCCCTCAATGGGGTGACACTGAAGCTTTCTTT. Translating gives CASSPQWGDTEAFF.

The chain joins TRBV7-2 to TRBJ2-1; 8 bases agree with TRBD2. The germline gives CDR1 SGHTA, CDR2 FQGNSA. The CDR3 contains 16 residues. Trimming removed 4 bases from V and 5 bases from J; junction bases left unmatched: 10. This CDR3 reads CASSSLGLAGNNEQFF. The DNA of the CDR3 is TGTGCCAGCAGCTCTTTGGGGCTAGCGGGTAACAATGAGCAGTTCTTC.

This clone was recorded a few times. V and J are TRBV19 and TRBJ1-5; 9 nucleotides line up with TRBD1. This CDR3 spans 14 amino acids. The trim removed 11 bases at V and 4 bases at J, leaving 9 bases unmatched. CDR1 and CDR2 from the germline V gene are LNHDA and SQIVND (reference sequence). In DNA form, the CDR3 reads TGTGCCTCAAAGGTGGACAGGGGTAATCAGCCCCAGCATTTT. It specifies CASKVDRGNQPQHF.

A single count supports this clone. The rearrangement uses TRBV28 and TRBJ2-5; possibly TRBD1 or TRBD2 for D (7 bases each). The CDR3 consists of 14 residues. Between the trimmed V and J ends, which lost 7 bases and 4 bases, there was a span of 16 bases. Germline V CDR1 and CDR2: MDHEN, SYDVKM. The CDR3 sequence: CASMAGGEVETQYF. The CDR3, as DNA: TGTGCCAGCATGGCAGGGGGGGAGGTAGAGACCCAGTACTTC.

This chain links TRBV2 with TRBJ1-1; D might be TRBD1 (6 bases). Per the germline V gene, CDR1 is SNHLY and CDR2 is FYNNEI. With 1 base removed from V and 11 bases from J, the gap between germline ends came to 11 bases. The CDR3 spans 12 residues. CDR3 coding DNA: TGTGCCAGCAGTGAAGACAGGGTTGGGGCTTTCTTT. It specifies CASSEDRVGAFF.

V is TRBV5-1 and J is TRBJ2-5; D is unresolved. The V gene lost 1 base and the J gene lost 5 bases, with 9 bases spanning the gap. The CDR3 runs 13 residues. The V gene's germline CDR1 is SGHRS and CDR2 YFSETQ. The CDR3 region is CASSLKGVETQYF. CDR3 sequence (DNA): TGCGCCAGCAGCTTGAAGGGCGTCGAGACCCAGTACTTC.

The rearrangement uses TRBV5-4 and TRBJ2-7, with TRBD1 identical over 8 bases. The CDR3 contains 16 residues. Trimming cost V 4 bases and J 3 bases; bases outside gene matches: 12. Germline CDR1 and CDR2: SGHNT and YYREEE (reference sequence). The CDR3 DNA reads TGTGCCAGCAGCGTACCAGTGGACAGGGCGGGCTACGAGCAGTACTTC. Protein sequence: CASSVPVDRAGYEQYF.

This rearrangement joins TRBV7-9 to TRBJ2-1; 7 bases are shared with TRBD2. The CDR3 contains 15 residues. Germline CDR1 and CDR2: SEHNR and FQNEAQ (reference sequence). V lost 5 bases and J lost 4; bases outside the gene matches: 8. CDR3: CASSRDYDAYNEQFF. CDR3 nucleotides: TGTGCCAGCAGCCGGGACTACGACGCTTACAATGAGCAGTTCTTC. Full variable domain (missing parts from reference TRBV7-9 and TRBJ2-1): DTGVSQNPRHKITKRGQNVTFRCDPISEHNRLYWYRQTLGQGPEFLTYFQNEAQLEKSRLLSDRFSAERPKGSFSTLEIQRTEQGDSAMYLCASSRDYDAYNEQFFGPGTRLTVL.

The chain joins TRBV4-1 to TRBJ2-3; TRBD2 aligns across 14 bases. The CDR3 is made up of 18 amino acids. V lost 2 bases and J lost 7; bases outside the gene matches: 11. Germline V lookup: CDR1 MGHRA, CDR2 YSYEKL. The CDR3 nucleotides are TGCGCCAGCAGCCAACCTAGACTAGCGGGAGGGCGAGTTTATACGCAGTATTTT. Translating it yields CASSQPRLAGGRVYTQYF.

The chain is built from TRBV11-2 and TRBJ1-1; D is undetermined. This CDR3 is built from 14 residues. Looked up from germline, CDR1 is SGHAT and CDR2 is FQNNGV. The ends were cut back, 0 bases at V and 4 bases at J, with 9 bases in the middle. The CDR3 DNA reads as TGTGCCAGCAGCTTAGAGGCCCCGGCCACTGAAGCTTTCTTT. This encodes CASSLEAPATEAFF.

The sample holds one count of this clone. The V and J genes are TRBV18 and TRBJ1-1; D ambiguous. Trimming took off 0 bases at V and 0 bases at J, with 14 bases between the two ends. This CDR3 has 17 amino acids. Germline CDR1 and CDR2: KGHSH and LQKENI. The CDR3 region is CASSPPRGNSMNTEAFF. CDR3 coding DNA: TGTGCCAGCTCACCACCCAGAGGGAACAGCATGAACACTGAAGCTTTCTTT.

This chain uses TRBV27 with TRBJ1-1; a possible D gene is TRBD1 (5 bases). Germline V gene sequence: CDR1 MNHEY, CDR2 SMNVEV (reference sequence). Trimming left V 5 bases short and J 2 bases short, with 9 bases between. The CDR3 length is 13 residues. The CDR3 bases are TGTGCCAGCAGTGTCGGGGCAAACACTGAAGCTTTCTTT. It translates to CASSVGANTEAFF.

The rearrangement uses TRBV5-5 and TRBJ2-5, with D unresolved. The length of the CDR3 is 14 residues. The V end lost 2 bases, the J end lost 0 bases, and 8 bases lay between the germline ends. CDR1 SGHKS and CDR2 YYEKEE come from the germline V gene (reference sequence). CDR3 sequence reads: CASSFDGNQETQYF. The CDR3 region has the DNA TGTGCCAGCAGCTTCGATGGGAACCAAGAGACCCAGTACTTC.

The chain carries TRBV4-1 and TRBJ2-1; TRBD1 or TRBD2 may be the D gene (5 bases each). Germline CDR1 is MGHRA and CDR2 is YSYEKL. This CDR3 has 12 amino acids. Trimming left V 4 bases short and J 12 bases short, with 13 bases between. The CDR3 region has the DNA TGCGCCAGCAGCCGACCGGGACCTGGGCAGTTCTTC. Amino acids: CASSRPGPGQFF.

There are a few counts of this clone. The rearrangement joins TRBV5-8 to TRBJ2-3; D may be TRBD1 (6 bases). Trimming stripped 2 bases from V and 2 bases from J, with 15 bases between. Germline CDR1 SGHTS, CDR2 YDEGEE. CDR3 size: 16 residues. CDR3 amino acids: CASSFYTGSTTDTQYF. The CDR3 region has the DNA TGTGCCAGCAGCTTCTATACAGGGTCCACCACAGATACGCAGTATTTT.

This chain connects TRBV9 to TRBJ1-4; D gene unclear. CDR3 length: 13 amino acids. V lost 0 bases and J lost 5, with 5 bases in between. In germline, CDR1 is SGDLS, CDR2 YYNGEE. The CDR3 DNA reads TGTGCCAGCAGCGTAGGGGGAAATGAAAAACTGTTTTTT. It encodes CASSVGGNEKLFF.

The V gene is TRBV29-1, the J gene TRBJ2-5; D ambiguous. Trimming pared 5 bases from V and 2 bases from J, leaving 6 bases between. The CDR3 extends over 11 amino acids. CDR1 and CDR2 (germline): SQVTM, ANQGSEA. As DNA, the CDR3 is TGCAGCGTTAGATCTCAAGAGACCCAGTACTTC. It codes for CSVRSQETQYF. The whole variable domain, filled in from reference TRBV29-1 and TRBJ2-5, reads SAVISQKPSRDICQRGTSLTIQCQVDSQVTMMFWYRQQPGQSLTLIATANQGSEATYESGFVIDKFPISRPNLTFSTLTVSNMSPEDSSIYLCSVRSQETQYFGPGTRLLVL.

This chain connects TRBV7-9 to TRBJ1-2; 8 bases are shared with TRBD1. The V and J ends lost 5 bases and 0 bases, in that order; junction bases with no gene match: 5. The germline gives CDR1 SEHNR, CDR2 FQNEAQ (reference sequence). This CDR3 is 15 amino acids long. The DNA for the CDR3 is TGTGCCAGCAGCCCTAAGGACAGGGCTAACTATGGCTACACCTTC. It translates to CASSPKDRANYGYTF.

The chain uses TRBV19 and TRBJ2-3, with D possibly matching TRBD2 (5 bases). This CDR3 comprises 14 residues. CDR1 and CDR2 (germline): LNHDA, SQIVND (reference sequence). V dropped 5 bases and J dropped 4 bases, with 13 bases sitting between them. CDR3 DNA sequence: TGTGCCAGTAGTCTCTCGCTAGCCCCAGATACGCAGTATTTT. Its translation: CASSLSLAPDTQYF.